Here is one TCR beta chain with its context. No antigen is known for it. This record belongs to a study of T cells after posttransplantation cyclophosphamide. Study results and caveats: Recipient CMV seropositivity and CMV reactivation strongly tracked TRB clonality. Skin or GI-infiltrating T cells shared few TRB sequences with blood.

Only in-frame clones appear in the TCRdb table, and some are missing; sequencing was by immunoSEQ multiplex PCR. This sample carries some 14,000 clones, 76% of them seen once, and the ten largest clones take under 1.5%. The related graft donor's blood sample was taken on the day of bone marrow donation. The CDR3 is 14 amino acids. Per germline, CDR1 MNHNS and CDR2 SASEGT. Trimming removed 6 bases at V and 8 bases at J, with 19 bases between. What was sequenced was memory CD4+ T cells sorted from PBMCs. The sequence was obtained from a man aged 45-60 years. The V gene is TRBV6-1, the J gene TRBJ1-1; D is perhaps TRBD1 (6 bases). The CDR3 DNA sequence: TGTGCCAGCAGCCCAGCTCCAACAGGGTACGAAGCTTTCTTT. Its protein is CASSPAPTGYEAFF.